The 7 T cell receptor beta chains presented below share a single source sample, sequenced in a study of identical twins. TCRdb used MiXCR to reprocess the 5' RACE reads, holding one entry per CDR3 protein. The sample includes 570,000 or so distinct CDR3 sequences, 9% to 10% of them seen just once. The same specimen was also included in a second study, on yellow fever vaccine responses in identical twins.

The specimen was PBMCs. The receptors were sampled from a young woman in good health.

The chain is built from TRBV5-5 and TRBJ2-5; D may be TRBD1 (7 bases). This CDR3 comprises 13 residues. Trimming took off 4 bases at V and 5 bases at J, with 12 bases between the two ends. CDR1 is SGHKS, CDR2 YYEKEE, per germline (reference sequence). The chain's CDR3 is CASSATGRETQYF. CDR3 sequence (DNA): TGTGCCAGCAGCGCGACAGGGAGGGAGACCCAGTACTTC.

This clonotype was seen repeatedly, ten times or more. J is TRBJ2-2 and V is TRBV6-5; D possibly corresponds to TRBD1 (5 bases). The CDR3 runs 15 residues. V shed 3 bases and J shed 4 bases, with 12 bases lying between them. Germline V CDR1 and CDR2: MNHEY, SVGAGI. CDR3 DNA sequence: TGTGCCAGCAGTTATTCCTTCAGGGCCACCGGGGAGCTGTTTTTT. It specifies CASSYSFRATGELFF.

This chain links TRBV2 with TRBJ1-2; 7 nucleotides line up with TRBD1. This CDR3 region has 14 residues. V lost 5 bases, J lost 1 base, and 4 bases stayed unmatched. The germline V gene encodes CDR1 SNHLY and CDR2 FYNNEI. Written as DNA, the CDR3 is TGTGCCAGCAGTAGGGGACAGATTAACTATGGCTACACCTTC. It specifies CASSRGQINYGYTF.

The sample holds many counts of this clonotype. This chain uses TRBV9 with TRBJ2-3, with D maybe TRBD2 (5 bases). V lost 0 bases and J 2 bases, leaving 13 bases between the germline ends. CDR1 and CDR2 (germline): SGDLS, YYNGEE. The CDR3 extends over 16 amino acids. CDR3 sequence: CASSVGLVGDTDTQYF. For the CDR3, the DNA is TGTGCCAGCAGCGTAGGTCTGGTCGGGGACACAGATACGCAGTATTTT.

This clonotype was detected a few times. This rearrangement joins TRBV19 to TRBJ2-2, with 8 bases aligning to TRBD1. CDR1 is LNHDA, CDR2 SQIVND, per germline (reference sequence). Unmatched junction bases numbered 6, after V lost 1 base and J lost 5 bases. The CDR3 runs to 16 residues. The CDR3 sequence: CASSIGQGARTGELFF. DNA of the CDR3: TGTGCCAGTAGTATAGGGCAGGGGGCGAGGACCGGGGAGCTGTTTTTT. Complete variable domain (other parts from reference TRBV19 and TRBJ2-2): DGGITQSPKYLFRKEGQNVTLSCEQNLNHDAMYWYRQDPGQGLRLIYYSQIVNDFQKGDIAEGYSVSREKKESFPLTVTSAQKNPTAFYLCASSIGQGARTGELFFGEGSRLTVL.

Ten or more counts support this clonotype. The CDR3, as DNA: TGTGCCAGCAGCTTACTGACTAGCGGAACGAACACCGGGGAGCTGTTTTTT. Translating it yields CASSLLTSGTNTGELFF. This chain joins TRBV7-8 and TRBJ2-2; TRBD2 matches 9 bases. Germline CDR1 and CDR2: SGHVS and FQNEAQ. The CDR3 spans 17 residues. The trim removed 2 bases at V and 0 bases at J, leaving 4 bases unmatched.

This clonotype was seen repeatedly, ten times or more. The chain employs TRBV11-1 and TRBJ2-7, with D unresolved. Per germline, CDR1 SGHAT and CDR2 FQDESV (reference sequence). The CDR3 is 20 amino acids. The ends were cut back, 4 bases at V and 3 bases at J, with 31 bases in the middle. DNA of the CDR3: TGTGCCAGCAGCTCACTCTCCCCCCGCCTCGGACCAACCCTGCACTACGAGCAGTACTTC. It encodes CASSSLSPRLGPTLHYEQYF. Full variable domain (remainder filled in from reference TRBV11-1 and TRBJ2-7): EAEVAQSPRYKITEKSQAVAFWCDPISGHATLYWYRQILGQGPELLVQFQDESVVDDSQLPKDRFSAERLKGVDSTLKIQPAELGDSAMYLCASSSLSPRLGPTLHYEQYFGPGTRLTVT.